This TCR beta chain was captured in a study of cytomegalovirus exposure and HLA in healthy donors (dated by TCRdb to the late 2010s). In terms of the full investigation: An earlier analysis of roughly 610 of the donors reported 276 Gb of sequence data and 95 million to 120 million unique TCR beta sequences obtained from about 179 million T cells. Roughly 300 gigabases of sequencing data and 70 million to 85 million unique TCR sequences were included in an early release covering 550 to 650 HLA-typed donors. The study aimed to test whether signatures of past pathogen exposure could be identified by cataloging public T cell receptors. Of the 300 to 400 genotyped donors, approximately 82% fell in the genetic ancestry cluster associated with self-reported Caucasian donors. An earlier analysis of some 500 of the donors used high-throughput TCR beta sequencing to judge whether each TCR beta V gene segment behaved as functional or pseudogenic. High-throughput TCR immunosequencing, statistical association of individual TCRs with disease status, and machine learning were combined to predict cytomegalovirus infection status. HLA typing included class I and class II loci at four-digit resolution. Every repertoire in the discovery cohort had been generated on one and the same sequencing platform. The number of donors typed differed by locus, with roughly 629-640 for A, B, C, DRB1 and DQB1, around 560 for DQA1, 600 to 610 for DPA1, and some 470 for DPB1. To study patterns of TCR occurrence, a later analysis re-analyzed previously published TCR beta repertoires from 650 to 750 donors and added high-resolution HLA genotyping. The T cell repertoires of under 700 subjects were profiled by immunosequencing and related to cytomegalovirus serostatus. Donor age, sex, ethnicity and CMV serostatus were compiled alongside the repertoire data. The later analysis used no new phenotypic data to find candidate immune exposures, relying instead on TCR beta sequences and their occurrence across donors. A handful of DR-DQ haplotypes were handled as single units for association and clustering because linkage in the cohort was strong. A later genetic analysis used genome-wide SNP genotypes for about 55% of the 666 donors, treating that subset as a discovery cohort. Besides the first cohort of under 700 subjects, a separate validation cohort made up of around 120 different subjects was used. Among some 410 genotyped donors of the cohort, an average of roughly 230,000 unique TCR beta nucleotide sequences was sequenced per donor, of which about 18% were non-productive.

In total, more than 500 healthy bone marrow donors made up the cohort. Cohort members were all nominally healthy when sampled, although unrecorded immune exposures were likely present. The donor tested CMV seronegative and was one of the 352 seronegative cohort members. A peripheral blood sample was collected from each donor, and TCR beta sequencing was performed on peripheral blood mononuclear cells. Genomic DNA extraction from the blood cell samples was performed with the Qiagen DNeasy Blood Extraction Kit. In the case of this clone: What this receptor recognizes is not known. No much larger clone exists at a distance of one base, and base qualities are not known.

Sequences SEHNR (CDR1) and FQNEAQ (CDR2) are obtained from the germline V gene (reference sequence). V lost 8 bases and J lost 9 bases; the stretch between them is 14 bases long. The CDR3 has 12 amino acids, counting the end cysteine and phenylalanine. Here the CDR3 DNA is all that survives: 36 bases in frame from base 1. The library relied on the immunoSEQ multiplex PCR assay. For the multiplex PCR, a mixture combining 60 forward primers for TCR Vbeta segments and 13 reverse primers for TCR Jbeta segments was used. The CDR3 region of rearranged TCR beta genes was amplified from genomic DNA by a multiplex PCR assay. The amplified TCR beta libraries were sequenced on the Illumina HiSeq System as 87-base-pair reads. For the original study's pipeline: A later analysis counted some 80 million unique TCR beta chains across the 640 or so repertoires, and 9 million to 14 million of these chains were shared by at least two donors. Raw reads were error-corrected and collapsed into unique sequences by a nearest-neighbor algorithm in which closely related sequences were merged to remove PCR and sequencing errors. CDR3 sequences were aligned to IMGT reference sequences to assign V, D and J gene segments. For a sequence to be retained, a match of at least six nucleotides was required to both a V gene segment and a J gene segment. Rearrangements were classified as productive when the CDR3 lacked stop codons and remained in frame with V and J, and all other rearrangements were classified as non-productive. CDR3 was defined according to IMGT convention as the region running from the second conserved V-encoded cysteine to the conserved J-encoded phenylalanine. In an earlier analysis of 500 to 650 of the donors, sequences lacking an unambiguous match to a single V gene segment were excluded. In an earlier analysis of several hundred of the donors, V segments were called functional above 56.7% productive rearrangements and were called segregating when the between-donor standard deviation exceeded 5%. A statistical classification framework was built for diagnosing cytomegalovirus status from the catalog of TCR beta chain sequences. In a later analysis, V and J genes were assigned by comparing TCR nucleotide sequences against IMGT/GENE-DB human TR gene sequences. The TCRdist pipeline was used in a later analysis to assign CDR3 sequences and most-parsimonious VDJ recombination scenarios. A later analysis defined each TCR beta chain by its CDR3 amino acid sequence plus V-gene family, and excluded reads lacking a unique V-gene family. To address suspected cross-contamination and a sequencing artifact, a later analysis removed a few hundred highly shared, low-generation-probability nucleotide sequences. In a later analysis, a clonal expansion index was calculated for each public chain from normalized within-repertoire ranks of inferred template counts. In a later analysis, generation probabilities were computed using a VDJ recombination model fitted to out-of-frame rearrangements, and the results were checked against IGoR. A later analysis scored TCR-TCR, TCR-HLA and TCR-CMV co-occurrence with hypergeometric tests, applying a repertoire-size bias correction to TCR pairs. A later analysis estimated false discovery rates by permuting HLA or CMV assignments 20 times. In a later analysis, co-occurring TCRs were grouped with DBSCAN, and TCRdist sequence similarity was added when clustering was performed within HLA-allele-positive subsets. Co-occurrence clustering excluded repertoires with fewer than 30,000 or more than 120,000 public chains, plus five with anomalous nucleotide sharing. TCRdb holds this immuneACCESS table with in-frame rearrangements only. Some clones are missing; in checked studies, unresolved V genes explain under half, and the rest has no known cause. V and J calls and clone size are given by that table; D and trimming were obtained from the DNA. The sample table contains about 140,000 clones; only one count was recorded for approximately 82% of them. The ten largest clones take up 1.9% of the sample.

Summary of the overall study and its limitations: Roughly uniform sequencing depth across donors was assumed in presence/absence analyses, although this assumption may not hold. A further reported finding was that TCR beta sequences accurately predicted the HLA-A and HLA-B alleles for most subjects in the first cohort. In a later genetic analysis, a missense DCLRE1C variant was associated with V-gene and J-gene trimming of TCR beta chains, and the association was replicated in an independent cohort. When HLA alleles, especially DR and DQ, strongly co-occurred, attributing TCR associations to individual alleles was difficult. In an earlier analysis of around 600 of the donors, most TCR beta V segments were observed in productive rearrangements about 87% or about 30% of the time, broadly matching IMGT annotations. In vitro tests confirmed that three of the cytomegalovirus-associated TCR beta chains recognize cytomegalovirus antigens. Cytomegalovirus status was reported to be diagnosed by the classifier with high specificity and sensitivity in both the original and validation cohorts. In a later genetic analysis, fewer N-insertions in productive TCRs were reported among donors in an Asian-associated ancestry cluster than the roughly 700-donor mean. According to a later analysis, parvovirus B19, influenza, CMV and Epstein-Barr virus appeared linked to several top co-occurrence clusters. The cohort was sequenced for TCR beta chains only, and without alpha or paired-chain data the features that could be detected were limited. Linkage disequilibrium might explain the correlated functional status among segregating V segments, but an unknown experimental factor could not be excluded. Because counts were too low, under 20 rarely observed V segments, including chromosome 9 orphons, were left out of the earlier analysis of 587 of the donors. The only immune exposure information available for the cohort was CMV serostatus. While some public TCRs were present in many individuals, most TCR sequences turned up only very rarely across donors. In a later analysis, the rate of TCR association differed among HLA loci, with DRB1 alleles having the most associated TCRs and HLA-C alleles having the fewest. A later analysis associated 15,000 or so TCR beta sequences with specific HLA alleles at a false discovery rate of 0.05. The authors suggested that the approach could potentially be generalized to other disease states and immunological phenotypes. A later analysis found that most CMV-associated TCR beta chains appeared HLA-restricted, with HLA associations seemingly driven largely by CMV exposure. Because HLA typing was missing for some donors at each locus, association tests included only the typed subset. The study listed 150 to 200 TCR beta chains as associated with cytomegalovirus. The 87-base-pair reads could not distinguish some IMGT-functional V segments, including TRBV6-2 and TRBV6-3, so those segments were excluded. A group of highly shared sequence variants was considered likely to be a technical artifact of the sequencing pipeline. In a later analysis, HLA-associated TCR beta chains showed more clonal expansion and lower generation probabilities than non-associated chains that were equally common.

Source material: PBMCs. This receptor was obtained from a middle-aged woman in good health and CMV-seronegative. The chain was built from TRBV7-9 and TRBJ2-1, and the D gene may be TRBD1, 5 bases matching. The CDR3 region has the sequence CASDKGAGEQFF. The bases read TGTGCCAGCGATAAAGGGGCAGGTGAGCAGTTCTTC.